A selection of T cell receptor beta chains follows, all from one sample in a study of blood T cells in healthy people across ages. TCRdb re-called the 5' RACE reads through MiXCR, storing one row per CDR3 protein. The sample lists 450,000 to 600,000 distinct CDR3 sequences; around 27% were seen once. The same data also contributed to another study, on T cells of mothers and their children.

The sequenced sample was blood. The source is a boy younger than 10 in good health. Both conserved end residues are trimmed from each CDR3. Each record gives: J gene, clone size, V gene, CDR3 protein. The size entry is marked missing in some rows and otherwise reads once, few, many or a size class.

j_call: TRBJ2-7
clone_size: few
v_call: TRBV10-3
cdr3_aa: AISESWAGGPYEQY

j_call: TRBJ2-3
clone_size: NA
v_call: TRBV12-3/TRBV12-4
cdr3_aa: ASSLSGDLDTQY

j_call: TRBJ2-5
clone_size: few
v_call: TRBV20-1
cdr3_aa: SAMVTGRPQETQY

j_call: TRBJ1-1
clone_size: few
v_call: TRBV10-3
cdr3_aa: AISPNMNTEAF

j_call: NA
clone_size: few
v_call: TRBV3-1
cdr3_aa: ASSQGDASYEQY

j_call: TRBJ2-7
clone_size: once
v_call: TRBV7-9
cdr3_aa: ALTSGSSYEQY

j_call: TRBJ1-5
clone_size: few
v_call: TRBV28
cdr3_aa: ASSLGTAQPQH

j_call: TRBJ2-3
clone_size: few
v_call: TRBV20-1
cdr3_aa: SARDHGLAGADTQY

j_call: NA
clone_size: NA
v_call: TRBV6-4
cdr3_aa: ASSDSEGGPGEQF

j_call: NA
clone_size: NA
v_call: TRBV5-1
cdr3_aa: ASSLDLLAGGEQF

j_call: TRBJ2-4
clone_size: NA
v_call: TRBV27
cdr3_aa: ASSFLVAKNIQY

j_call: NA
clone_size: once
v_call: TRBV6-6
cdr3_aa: ASSYADVEQF

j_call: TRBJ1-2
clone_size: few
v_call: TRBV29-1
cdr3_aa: SVADRTNYGYT

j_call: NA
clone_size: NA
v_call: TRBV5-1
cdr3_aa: ASRPGGGEQF

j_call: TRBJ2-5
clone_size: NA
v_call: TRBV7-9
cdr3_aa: ASSLEGQGRILKTQY

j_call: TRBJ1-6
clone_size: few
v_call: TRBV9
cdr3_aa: ASSPQDRGLSPLH

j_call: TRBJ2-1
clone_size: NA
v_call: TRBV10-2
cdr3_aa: ASRDFYNEQF

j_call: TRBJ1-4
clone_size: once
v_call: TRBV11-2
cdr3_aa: ASSLDPSSEKLF